The clone carrying this T cell receptor beta chain appeared many times. Its antigen is unidentified. The data originate from a study of T cells after yellow fever vaccination. Study-wide findings and caveats: Some clonotypes, a small share, were shared between CD4 and CD8 compartments.

V lost 0 bases and J 4 bases, leaving 11 bases between the germline ends. Germline values: CDR1 SGHRS, CDR2 YFSETQ. The CDR3 contains 15 residues. 5'RACE template switching produced TCR cDNA carrying a universal primer site and UMIs. One entry per CDR3 protein results from TCRdb running MiXCR on the 5' RACE reads. Here the sample spans approximately 150,000 distinct CDR3 sequences, approximately 7.7% being singletons. The chain recombines TRBV5-1 with TRBJ1-5; tentatively, D is TRBD1 (6 bases). Sample: CD4+ T cells sorted from PBMCs, taken 5 days after the yellow fever booster vaccination. This sequence originates from a man aged 30 to 39 who received the YFV17D yellow fever vaccine. Here the CDR3 reads CASSLEWGQNQPQHF. CDR3 nucleotide sequence: TGCGCCAGCAGCTTGGAGTGGGGGCAGAATCAGCCCCAGCATTTT.